The 8 T cell receptor beta chains in this list originate from one sample, sequenced in a study of metastatic and nonmetastatic thyroid tumors. TCRdb re-clonotyped the PCR reads via MiXCR. The sample consists of approximately 12,000 clones, 33% of them appearing once. Each patient went into thyroid surgery without having received any treatment. The sample consisted of tumor tissue. The receptors derive from a male donor with papillary thyroid cancer or a benign thyroid nodule (not recorded which). Some clones in this sample may be carry-over from other donors' samples.

CDR3 coding DNA: TGTGCCAGCAGCCAAGAGCCGGGACAGGGAGCGGATACGCAGTATTTT. It is translated as CASSQEPGQGADTQYF. This sequence joins TRBV4-2 and TRBJ2-3; 9 bases match TRBD1. The CDR3 sequence is 16 residues long. Germline V gene lookup returns CDR1 LGHNA and CDR2 YNFKEQ. J gave up 6 bases and V 0 bases, and 7 bases lay outside the gene matches.

The V call is TRBV11-2, the J call TRBJ2-3, with D maybe TRBD2 (6 bases). The V and J ends lost 2 bases and 0 bases respectively, with 9 bases between them. The CDR3 totals 15 residues. The germline V gene has CDR1 SGHAT and CDR2 FQNNGV. The CDR3 nucleotides are TGTGCCAGCAGCTTAATCCGGGAGAGCACAGATACGCAGTATTTT. It translates to CASSLIRESTDTQYF.

The chain carries TRBV7-8 and TRBJ2-3, with D unresolved. The length of the CDR3 is 13 residues. The germline gives CDR1 SGHVS, CDR2 FQNEAQ. V lost 6 bases to trimming and J lost 1 base, with 8 bases between them. DNA for the CDR3: TGTGCCAGCAGAGAACGGGGCACAGATACGCAGTATTTT. As protein: CASRERGTDTQYF.

The chain recombines TRBV24-1 with TRBJ2-2; D remains ambiguous. Trimming shortened V by 5 bases and J by 2 bases, and 11 bases separated the two germline ends. In germline, CDR1 is KGHDR, CDR2 SFDVKD. This CDR3 is built from 15 residues. CDR3 nucleotides: TGTGCCACCAGTGCCAGAAGGATCAACACCGGGGAGCTGTTTTTT. Protein: CATSARRINTGELFF.

This clone appeared a few times. J is TRBJ2-7 and V is TRBV7-2, with 9 bases aligning to TRBD2. The germline CDR1 and CDR2 sequences are SGHTA and FQGNSA. V shed 3 bases, J shed 6 bases, and the junction held 9 bases outside the gene matches. This CDR3 spans 15 amino acids. For the CDR3, the DNA is TGTGCCAGCAGCTTTGGGACGGCGGGAGGGGTCGAGCAGTACTTC. It translates to CASSFGTAGGVEQYF.

This clone occurred a few times. The chain joins TRBV9 to TRBJ2-7; D gene ambiguous. Germline V CDR1 and CDR2: SGDLS, YYNGEE. CDR3 length equals 13 residues. Trimming cost V 3 bases and J 1 base, with 8 bases left between them. CDR3 loop: CASSEDKSYEQYF. The DNA of the CDR3 is TGTGCCAGCAGCGAAGACAAGTCCTACGAGCAGTACTTC.

V usage is TRBV24-1 and J usage is TRBJ2-6, with D possibly TRBD1 on 5 matching bases. In germline, CDR1 is KGHDR, CDR2 SFDVKD. V lost 5 bases to trimming and J lost 3 bases, with 16 bases between them. There are 17 residues in the CDR3. In DNA, the CDR3 is TGTGCCACCAGTGTGTCAGGGTTTGATGGTGGGGCCAACGTCCTGACTTTC. It yields the protein CATSVSGFDGGANVLTF.

This sequence joins TRBV6-1 and TRBJ2-7; 10 bases are a match to TRBD1. V trimming: 6 bases; J trimming: 5 bases; junction bases outside the gene matches: 4. CDR3 size: 13 residues. The germline CDR1 and CDR2 sequences are MNHNS and SASEGT. In DNA form, the CDR3 reads TGTGCCAGCAGCGGGACAGGGGTGGACGAGCAGTACTTC. Protein sequence: CASSGTGVDEQYF.